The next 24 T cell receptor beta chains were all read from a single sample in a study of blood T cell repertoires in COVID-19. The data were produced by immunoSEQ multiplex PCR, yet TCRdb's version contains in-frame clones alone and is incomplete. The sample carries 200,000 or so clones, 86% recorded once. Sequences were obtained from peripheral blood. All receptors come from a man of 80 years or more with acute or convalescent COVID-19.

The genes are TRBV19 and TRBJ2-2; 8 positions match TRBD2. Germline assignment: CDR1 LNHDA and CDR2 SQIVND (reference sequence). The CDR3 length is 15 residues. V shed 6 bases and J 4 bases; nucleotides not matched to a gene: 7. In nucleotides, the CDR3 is TGTGCCAGTAGGATCTTCGCGGGAGGCACCGGGGAGCTGTTTTTT. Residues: CASRIFAGGTGELFF. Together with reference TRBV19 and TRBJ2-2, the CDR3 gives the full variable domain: DGGITQSPKYLFRKEGQNVTLSCEQNLNHDAMYWYRQDPGQGLRLIYYSQIVNDFQKGDIAEGYSVSREKKESFPLTVTSAQKNPTAFYLCASRIFAGGTGELFFGEGSRLTVL.

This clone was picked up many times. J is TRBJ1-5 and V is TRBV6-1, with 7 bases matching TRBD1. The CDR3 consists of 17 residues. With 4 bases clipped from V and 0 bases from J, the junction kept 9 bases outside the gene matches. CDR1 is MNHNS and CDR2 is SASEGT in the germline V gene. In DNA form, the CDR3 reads TGTGCCAGCAGTGTGCGACAGGGAGATAATAGCAATCAGCCCCAGCATTTT. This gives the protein CASSVRQGDNSNQPQHF.

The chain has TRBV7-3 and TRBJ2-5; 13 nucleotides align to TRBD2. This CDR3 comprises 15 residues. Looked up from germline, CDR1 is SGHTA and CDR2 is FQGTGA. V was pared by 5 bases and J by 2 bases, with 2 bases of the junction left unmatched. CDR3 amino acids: CASSLLAGGQETQYF. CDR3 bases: TGTGCCAGCAGCCTACTAGCGGGAGGGCAAGAGACCCAGTACTTC.

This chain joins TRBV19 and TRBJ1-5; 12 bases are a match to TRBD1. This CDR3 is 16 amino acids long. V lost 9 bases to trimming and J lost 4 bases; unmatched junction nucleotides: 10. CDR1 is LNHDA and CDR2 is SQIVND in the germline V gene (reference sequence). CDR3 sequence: CASRRDRGPVNQPQHF. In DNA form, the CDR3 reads TGTGCCAGCCGCAGGGACAGGGGGCCGGTAAATCAGCCCCAGCATTTT.

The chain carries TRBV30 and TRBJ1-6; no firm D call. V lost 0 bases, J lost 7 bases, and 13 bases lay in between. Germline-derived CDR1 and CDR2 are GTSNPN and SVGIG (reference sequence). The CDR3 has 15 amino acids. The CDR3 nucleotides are TGTGCCTGGAGTGTATGGACCCCGGGGAATTCACCCCTCCACTTT. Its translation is CAWSVWTPGNSPLHF.

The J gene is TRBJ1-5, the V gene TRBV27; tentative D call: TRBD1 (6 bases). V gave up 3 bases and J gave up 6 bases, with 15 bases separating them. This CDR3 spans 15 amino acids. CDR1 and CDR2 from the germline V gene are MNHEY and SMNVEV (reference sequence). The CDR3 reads CASSFSQGRGQPQHF. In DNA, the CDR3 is TGTGCCAGCAGTTTCTCGCAGGGGAGAGGTCAGCCCCAGCATTTT.

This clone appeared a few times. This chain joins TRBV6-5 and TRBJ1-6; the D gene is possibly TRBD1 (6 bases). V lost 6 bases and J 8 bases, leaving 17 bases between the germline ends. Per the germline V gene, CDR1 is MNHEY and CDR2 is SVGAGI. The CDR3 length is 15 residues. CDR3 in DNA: TGTGCCAGCAGCCACAGGGCGCTCTCCGATTCACCCCTCCACTTT. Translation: CASSHRALSDSPLHF.

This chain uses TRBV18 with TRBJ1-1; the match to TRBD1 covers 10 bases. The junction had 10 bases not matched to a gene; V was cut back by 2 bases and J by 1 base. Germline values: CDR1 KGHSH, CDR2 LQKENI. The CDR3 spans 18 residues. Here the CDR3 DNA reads TGTGCCAGCTCACCAAGACAGGGGGCGAATCTTCAGAACACTGAAGCTTTCTTT. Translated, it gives CASSPRQGANLQNTEAFF.

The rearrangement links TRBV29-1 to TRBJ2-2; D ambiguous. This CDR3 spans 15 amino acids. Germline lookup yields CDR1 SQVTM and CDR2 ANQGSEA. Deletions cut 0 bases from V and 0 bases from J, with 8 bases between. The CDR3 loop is CSVEDRRTNTGELFF. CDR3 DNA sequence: TGCAGCGTTGAAGATCGGCGGACGAACACCGGGGAGCTGTTTTTT.

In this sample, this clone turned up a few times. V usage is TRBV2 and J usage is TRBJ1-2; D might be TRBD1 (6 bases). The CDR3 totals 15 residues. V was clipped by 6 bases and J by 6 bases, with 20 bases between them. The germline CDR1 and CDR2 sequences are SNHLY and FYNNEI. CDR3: CASSLQPRGLDGYTF. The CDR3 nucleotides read TGTGCCAGCAGCCTCCAGCCTAGGGGGTTGGATGGCTACACCTTC.

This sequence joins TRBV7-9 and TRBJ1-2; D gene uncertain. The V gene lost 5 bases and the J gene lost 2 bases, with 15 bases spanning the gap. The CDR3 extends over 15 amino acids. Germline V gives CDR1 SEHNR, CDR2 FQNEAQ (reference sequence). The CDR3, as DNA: TGTGCCAGCAGCCCTGACACTTTCCTGAACTATGGCTACACCTTC. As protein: CASSPDTFLNYGYTF.

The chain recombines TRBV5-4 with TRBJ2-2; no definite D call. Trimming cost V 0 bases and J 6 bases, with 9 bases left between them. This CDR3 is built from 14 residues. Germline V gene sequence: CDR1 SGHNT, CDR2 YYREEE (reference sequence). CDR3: CASSLAGSPGELFF. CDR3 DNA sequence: TGTGCCAGCAGCTTGGCCGGGTCCCCCGGGGAGCTGTTTTTT.

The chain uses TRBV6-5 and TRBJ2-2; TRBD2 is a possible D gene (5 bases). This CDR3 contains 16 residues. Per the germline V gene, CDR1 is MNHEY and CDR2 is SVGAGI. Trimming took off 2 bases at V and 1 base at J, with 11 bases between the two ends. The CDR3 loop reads CASSYALGGNTGELFF. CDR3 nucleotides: TGTGCCAGCAGTTACGCACTCGGAGGGAACACCGGGGAGCTGTTTTTT.

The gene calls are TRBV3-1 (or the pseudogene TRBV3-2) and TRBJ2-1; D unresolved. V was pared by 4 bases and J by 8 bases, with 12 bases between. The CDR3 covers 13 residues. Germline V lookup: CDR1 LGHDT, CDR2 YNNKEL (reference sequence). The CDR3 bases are TGTGCCAGCAGCCCCCGGAGTGTTGATGAGCAGTTCTTC. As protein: CASSPRSVDEQFF.

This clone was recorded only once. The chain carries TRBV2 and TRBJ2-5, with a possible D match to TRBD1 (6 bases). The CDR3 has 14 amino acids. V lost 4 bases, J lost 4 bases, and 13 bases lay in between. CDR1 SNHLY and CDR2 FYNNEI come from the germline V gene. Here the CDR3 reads CASSAQGTGETQYF. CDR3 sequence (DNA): TGTGCCAGCAGTGCACAGGGAACAGGAGAGACCCAGTACTTC. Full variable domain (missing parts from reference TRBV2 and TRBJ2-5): EPEVTQTPSHQVTQMGQEVILRCVPISNHLYFYWYRQILGQKVEFLVSFYNNEISEKSEIFDDQFSVERPDGSNFTLKIRSTKLEDSAMYFCASSAQGTGETQYFGPGTRLLVL.

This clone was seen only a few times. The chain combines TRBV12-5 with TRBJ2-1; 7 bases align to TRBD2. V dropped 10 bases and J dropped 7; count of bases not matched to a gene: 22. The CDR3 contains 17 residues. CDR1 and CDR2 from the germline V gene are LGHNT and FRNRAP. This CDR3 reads CATSEGASGAPANEQFF. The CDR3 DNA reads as TGTGCTACCTCAGAGGGAGCTAGCGGAGCCCCGGCGAATGAGCAGTTCTTC.

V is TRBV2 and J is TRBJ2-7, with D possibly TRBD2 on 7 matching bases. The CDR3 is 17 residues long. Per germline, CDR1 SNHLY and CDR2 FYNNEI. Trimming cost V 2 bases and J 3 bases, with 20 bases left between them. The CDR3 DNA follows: TGTGCCAGCAGTGAATGGGTTGGGGGCGGGAGTTTCTACGAGCAGTACTTC. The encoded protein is CASSEWVGGGSFYEQYF.

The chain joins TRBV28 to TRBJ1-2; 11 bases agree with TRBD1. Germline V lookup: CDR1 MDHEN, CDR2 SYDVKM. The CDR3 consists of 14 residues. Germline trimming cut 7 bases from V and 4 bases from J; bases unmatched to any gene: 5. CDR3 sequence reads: CASNPGQGGYGYTF. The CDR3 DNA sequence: TGTGCCAGCAACCCGGGACAGGGGGGCTATGGCTACACCTTC.

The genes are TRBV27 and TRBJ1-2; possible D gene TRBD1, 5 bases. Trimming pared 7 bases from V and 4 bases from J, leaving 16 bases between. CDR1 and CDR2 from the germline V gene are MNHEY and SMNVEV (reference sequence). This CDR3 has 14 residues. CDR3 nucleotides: TGTGCCAGCACCTCCGGGCAGGGTAGCTATGGCTACACCTTC. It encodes CASTSGQGSYGYTF.

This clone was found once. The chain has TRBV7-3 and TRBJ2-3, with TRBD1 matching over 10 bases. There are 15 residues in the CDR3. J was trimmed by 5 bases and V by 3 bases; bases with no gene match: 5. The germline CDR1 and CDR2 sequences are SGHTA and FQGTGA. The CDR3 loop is CASSLPGQGRDTQYF. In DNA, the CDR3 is TGTGCCAGCAGCTTGCCGGGACAGGGGCGAGATACGCAGTATTTT.

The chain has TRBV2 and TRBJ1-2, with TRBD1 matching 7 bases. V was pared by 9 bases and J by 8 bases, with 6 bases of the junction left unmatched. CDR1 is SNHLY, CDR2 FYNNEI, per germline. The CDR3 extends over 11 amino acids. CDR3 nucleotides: TGTGCCAGATTGGACAGGCGAGGCTACACCTTC. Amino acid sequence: CARLDRRGYTF.

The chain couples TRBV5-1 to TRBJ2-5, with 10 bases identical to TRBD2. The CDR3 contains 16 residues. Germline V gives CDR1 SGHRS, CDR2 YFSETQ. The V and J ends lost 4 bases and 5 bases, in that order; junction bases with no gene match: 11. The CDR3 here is CASSPPIAGGRETQYF. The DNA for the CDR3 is TGCGCCAGCAGCCCCCCCATAGCGGGAGGTCGGGAGACCCAGTACTTC.

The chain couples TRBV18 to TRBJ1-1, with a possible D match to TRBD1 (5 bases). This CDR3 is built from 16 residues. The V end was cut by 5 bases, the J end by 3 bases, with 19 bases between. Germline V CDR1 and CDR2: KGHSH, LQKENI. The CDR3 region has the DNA TGTGCCAGCTCAGCGACAGTGCCGGGCTCGGACACTGAAGCTTTCTTT. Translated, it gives CASSATVPGSDTEAFF. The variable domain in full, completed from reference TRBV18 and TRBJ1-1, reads NAGVMQNPRHLVRRRGQEARLRCSPMKGHSHVYWYRQLPEEGLKFMVYLQKENIIDESGMPKERFSAEFPKEGPSILRIQQVVRGDSAAYFCASSATVPGSDTEAFFGQGTRLTVV.

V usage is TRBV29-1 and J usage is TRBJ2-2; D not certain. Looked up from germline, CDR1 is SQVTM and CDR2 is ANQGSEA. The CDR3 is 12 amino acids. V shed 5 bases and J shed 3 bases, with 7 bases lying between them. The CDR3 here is CSVNWHTGELFF. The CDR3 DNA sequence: TGCAGCGTTAATTGGCACACCGGGGAGCTGTTTTTT.